Many counts were recorded for the clone carrying this T cell receptor beta chain. This sample is drawn from a study of CD8 T cells in ankylosing spondylitis. TCRdb re-called the 5' RACE reads through MiXCR, storing one row per CDR3 protein. The sample shows hundreds of thousands of distinct CDR3 sequences, under 8.5% of them seen only once. Trimming cost V 3 bases and J 2 bases, with 8 bases left between them. Germline V gene lookup returns CDR1 SGHTA and CDR2 FQGNSA. This CDR3 has 14 residues. V is TRBV7-2 and J is TRBJ1-5; D ambiguous. The clonotype comes from a female donor with ankylosing spondylitis or in good health (not recorded which). Sequencing input: blood, either unsorted or a sorted T cell fraction (not recorded which). CDR3 DNA: TGTGCCAGCAGCTTGTCGGATCGCAATCAGCCCCAGCATTTT. Translating it yields CASSLSDRNQPQHF.